What follows are 5 T cell receptor beta chains derived from one specimen sequenced in a study of TIL therapy for anti-PD-1-resistant metastatic lung cancer. Sequencing used immunoSEQ v3. Assay used: immunoSEQ multiplex PCR; TCRdb lists only in-frame clones, some missing. In the table there are about 45,000 clones, 70% to 80% of which are singletons. Time point indicated: pre-treatment sample, taken before nivolumab and TIL therapy. Here the sequenced sample was blood, taken at baseline. Receptors were obtained from a man between 70 and 80 years old with non-small cell lung cancer.

CDR3 sequence reads: CASSLGTLTDTQYF. As DNA, the CDR3 is TGTGCCAGCAGCTTAGGCACACTCACAGATACGCAGTATTTT. This sequence joins TRBV7-9 and TRBJ2-3; D ambiguous. The CDR3 consists of 14 residues. Per germline, CDR1 SEHNR and CDR2 FQNEAQ (reference sequence). Trimming took off 1 base at V and 2 bases at J, with 7 bases between the two ends.

The chain is built from TRBV5-1 and TRBJ2-5; tentatively, D is TRBD2 (7 bases). The CDR3 length is 12 residues. Trimming removed 4 bases from V and 5 bases from J, with 9 bases in between. Germline V gene data show CDR1 as SGHRS and CDR2 as YFSETQ. CDR3 in amino acids: CASSPGGETQYF. The CDR3 nucleotides are TGCGCCAGCAGCCCGGGGGGCGAGACCCAGTACTTC.

Notes on this clone: This same CDR3 is encoded by further DNA sequences in the sample. The chain uses TRBV9 and TRBJ2-7, with 12 bases that match TRBD2. With V trimmed by 4 bases and J by 4 bases, 3 bases remained unmatched. The germline gives CDR1 SGDLS, CDR2 YYNGEE. This CDR3 is 14 amino acids long. The CDR3 region has the DNA TGTGCCAGCAGCTCCGGACTAGCGGGATACGAGCAGTACTTC. Protein product: CASSSGLAGYEQYF.

This chain links TRBV4-1 with TRBJ1-4, with 7 nucleotides matching TRBD1. Germline values: CDR1 MGHRA, CDR2 YSYEKL. The junction had 10 bases not matched to a gene; V was cut back by 5 bases and J by 4 bases. The CDR3 runs to 16 residues. CDR3 protein: CASSAVTQGINEKLFF. The CDR3 nucleotides are TGCGCCAGCAGCGCCGTGACACAGGGGATTAATGAAAAACTGTTTTTT.

This clone is medium-sized (0.01 to 0.1%) in the sample. The V and J genes are TRBV5-5 and TRBJ1-2; tentative D call: TRBD1 (5 bases). Trimming took off 1 base at V and 5 bases at J, with 15 bases between the two ends. CDR1 and CDR2 (germline): SGHKS, YYEKEE (reference sequence). The CDR3 runs 15 residues. The CDR3 bases are TGTGCCAGCAGCTTGTCTGTGGATAGGGGTTATGGCTACACCTTC. Protein: CASSLSVDRGYGYTF.